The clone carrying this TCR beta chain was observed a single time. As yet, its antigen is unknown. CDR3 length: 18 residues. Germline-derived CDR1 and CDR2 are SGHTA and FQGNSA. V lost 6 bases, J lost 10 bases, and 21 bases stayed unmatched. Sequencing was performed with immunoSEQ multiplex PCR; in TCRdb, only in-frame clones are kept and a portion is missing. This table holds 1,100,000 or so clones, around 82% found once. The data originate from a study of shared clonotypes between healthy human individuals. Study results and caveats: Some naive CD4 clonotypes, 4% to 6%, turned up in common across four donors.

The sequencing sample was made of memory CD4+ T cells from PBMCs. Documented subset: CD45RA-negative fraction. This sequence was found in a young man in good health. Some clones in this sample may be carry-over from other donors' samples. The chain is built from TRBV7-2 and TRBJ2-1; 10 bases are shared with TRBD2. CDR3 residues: CASSAAGVAGGLHTEQFF. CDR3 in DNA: TGTGCCAGCAGTGCCGCTGGGGTAGCGGGAGGACTTCACACGGAGCAGTTCTTC. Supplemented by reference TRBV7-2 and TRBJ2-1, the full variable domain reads GAGVSQSPSNKVTEKGKDVELRCDPISGHTALYWYRQSLGQGLEFLIYFQGNSAPDKSGLPSDRFSAERTGGSVSTLTIQRTQQEDSAVYLCASSAAGVAGGLHTEQFFGPGTRLTVL.